Only one count was recorded for the clone carrying this T cell receptor beta chain. Its antigen is still unknown. The record originates from a study of identical twins. Study-level results: Fewer insertions marked abundant cord blood beta clonotypes; young adult naive trended weakly, memory not at all. Potential partial confounding of zero-insertion analyses by invariant MAIT and iNKT cells was noted. Out-of-frame alpha sequences that twins shared showed excess low generation probability.

CDR1 and CDR2 from the germline V gene are ENHRY and SYGVKD. V gave up 8 bases and J gave up 2 bases; unmatched junction bases: 9. This CDR3 is 14 amino acids long. Through template switching, a universal primer site was introduced, and the cDNA contained unique molecular identifiers. TCRdb reprocessed the 5' RACE reads via MiXCR and lists one record per CDR3 protein. Among around 1.7 million distinct CDR3 sequences listed, about 32% were seen once. The TCR originated in a newborn girl in good health. The chain links TRBV10-3 to TRBJ2-7; TRBD1 matches 7 bases. Sequencing was done on a sample of cord blood. CDR3 sequence: CAISTRTGPYEQYF. CDR3 DNA: TGTGCCATCTCAACCAGGACAGGACCCTACGAGCAGTACTTC.